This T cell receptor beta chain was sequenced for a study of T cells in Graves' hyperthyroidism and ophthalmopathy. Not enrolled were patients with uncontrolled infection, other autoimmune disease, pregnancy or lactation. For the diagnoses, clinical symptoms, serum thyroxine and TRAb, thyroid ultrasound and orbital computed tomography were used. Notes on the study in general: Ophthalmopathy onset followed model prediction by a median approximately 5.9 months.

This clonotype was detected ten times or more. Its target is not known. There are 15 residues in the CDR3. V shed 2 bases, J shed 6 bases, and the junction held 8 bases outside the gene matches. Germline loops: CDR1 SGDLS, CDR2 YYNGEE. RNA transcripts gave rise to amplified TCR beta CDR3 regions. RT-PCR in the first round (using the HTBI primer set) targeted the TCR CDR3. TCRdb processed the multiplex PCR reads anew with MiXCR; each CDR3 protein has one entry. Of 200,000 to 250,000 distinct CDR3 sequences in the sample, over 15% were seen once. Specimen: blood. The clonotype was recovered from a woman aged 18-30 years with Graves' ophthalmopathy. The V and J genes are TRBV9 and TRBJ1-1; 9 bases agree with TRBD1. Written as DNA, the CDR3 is TGTGCCAGCAGCGTCGGTCCGGGACAGGGTTCTGAAGCTTTCTTT. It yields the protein CASSVGPGQGSEAFF.